A single sample gave rise to the 5 T cell receptor beta chains below, sequenced in a study of blood T cell repertoires in COVID-19. Assay: immunoSEQ multiplex PCR; the TCRdb copy retains only in-frame clones and omits some. The table includes over 250,000 clones, less than 90% detected once. The sample was peripheral blood. Every receptor here comes from a human donor in a cohort sampled during active COVID-19.

The chain uses TRBV25-1 and TRBJ1-1; D is possibly TRBD1 (6 bases). The CDR3 totals 15 residues. Per germline, CDR1 MGHDK and CDR2 SYGVNS. Trimming left V 4 bases short and J 3 bases short, with 15 bases between. The CDR3 sequence is CASSGMGGQYTEAFF. The DNA of the CDR3 is TGTGCCAGCAGTGGAATGGGGGGGCAATACACTGAAGCTTTCTTT.

The chain uses TRBV28 and TRBJ1-4; D gene uncertain. V lost 2 bases to trimming and J lost 6 bases, with 13 bases between them. CDR1 and CDR2 from the germline V gene are MDHEN and SYDVKM. CDR3 length: 15 residues. The CDR3 region is CASSLGIREDEKLFF. CDR3 in DNA: TGTGCCAGCAGTTTAGGAATCAGAGAGGATGAAAAACTGTTTTTT. Full variable domain (missing parts from reference TRBV28 and TRBJ1-4): DVKVTQSSRYLVKRTGEKVFLECVQDMDHENMFWYRQDPGLGLRLIYFSYDVKMKEKGDIPEGYSVSREKKERFSLILESASTNQTSMYLCASSLGIREDEKLFFGSGTQLSVL.

This clone is a singleton in its sample. This rearrangement joins TRBV2 to TRBJ2-5; 8 bases are shared with TRBD2. The germline V gene has CDR1 SNHLY and CDR2 FYNNEI. This CDR3 contains 15 residues. The J segment lost 4 bases and the V segment lost 6 bases, leaving 10 bases of the junction unmatched. The CDR3 here is CASSRFSGGRETQYF. CDR3 DNA: TGTGCCAGCAGCAGGTTCTCGGGGGGGAGAGAGACCCAGTACTTC.

Only a few counts were recorded for this clone. This rearrangement joins TRBV19 to TRBJ1-2; D unclear. This CDR3 contains 14 residues. Per germline, CDR1 LNHDA and CDR2 SQIVND (reference sequence). V dropped 7 bases and J dropped 6 bases, with 18 bases sitting between them. The CDR3 region is CASTQNPLTNGYTF. Written as DNA, the CDR3 is TGTGCCAGTACCCAGAACCCTCTCACAAATGGCTACACCTTC.

V and J are TRBV30 and TRBJ2-1; a possible D gene is TRBD1 (6 bases). The CDR3 runs to 14 residues. From germline, CDR1 is GTSNPN and CDR2 SVGIG (reference sequence). V was pared by 2 bases and J by 9 bases, with 17 bases between. Here the CDR3 reads CAWSKNGQNSEQFF. DNA of the CDR3: TGTGCCTGGAGTAAAAATGGACAGAATAGTGAGCAGTTCTTC.